Following are 5 T cell receptor beta chains from one sample sequenced in a study of T cell responses to AZD1222 COVID-19 vaccine. Sequencing was performed with immunoSEQ multiplex PCR; in TCRdb, only in-frame clones are kept and a portion is missing. This table has roughly 100,000 clones, 75% to 95% appearing once. The starting material was peripheral blood, obtained on day 0 of AZD1222 vaccination. The receptors stem from an adult in good health.

This clone was observed a few times. CDR3 sequence: CASSVVGGLSGNTIYF. The DNA of the CDR3 is TGTGCCAGCAGCGTAGTCGGGGGACTCTCTGGAAACACCATATATTTT. The rearrangement joins TRBV9 to TRBJ1-3; D possibly corresponds to TRBD1 (5 bases). Trimming shortened V by 0 bases and J by 0 bases, and 10 bases separated the two germline ends. Looked up from germline, CDR1 is SGDLS and CDR2 is YYNGEE. This CDR3 has 16 residues.

This clone was observed a handful of times. The chain links TRBV6-1 to TRBJ1-1, with TRBD1 matching over 10 bases. The CDR3 loop spans 18 amino acids. Germline V gives CDR1 MNHNS, CDR2 SASEGT. With V trimmed by 0 bases and J by 1 base, 8 bases remained unmatched. CDR3 nucleotides: TGTGCCAGCAGTGAAGCGGGACAGGGGACGCGCTGGAACACTGAAGCTTTCTTT. Translated: CASSEAGQGTRWNTEAFF.

This clone has only one observation. The chain joins TRBV7-9 to TRBJ2-5; 12 bases map to TRBD2. CDR1 and CDR2 (germline): SEHNR, FQNEAQ (reference sequence). The CDR3 is 18 amino acids. The J segment lost 2 bases and the V segment lost 2 bases, leaving 9 bases of the junction unmatched. The CDR3 region is CASSLPHRLAGVQETQYF. The CDR3 region has the DNA TGTGCCAGCAGCTTACCACACAGACTAGCGGGGGTACAAGAGACCCAGTACTTC.

This clone came up once. This chain uses TRBV3-1 (or the pseudogene TRBV3-2) with TRBJ1-5; TRBD1 is a possible D gene (6 bases). CDR3 length equals 16 residues. CDR1 and CDR2 from the germline V gene are LGHDT and YNNKEL (reference sequence). The V end lost 1 base, the J end lost 3 bases, and 13 bases lay between the germline ends. The CDR3 sequence: CASSQGRSGANQPQHF. As DNA, the CDR3 is TGTGCCAGCAGCCAAGGTCGGTCAGGGGCCAATCAGCCCCAGCATTTT.

This clone was seen only once. The chain has TRBV27 and TRBJ1-5, with a possible D match to TRBD1 (5 bases). The CDR3 extends over 13 amino acids. Trimming shortened V by 6 bases and J by 1 base, and 7 bases separated the two germline ends. Per germline, CDR1 MNHEY and CDR2 SMNVEV (reference sequence). The CDR3 bases are TGTGCCAGCAGCGAGGGGAGCAATCAGCCCCAGCATTTT. Translating it yields CASSEGSNQPQHF.